This T cell receptor (beta chain) is drawn from a study of cytomegalovirus exposure and HLA in healthy donors. The CDR3 spans 14 residues. Trimming shortened V by 8 bases and J by 0 bases, and 11 bases separated the two germline ends. Germline lookup yields CDR1 LNHDA and CDR2 SQIVND (reference sequence). Sequencing used immunoSEQ multiplex PCR; TCRdb keeps in-frame clones, though not all of them. The sample includes some 140,000 clones, 65% to 90% of them seen just once. The chain combines TRBV19 with TRBJ1-3; unclear D gene. Sequenced: PBMCs. The clonotype comes from a man aged 18 to 35 in good health and CMV-seropositive. DNA for the CDR3: TGTGCCAGTTCCGCGGGCCGCTCTGGAAACACCATATATTTT. It specifies CASSAGRSGNTIYF.